The T cell receptor beta chain under discussion was sequenced for a study of blood T cells in healthy people across ages. This clonotype has just a few counts. The antigen is undetermined. Study results and limitations: Shifts in expanded clonotypes may have been confounded by donor CMV status, which was unknown. Age brought a roughly linear fall in TCR beta diversity measured per million T cells. Diversity was estimated from one million T cells, and these estimates were considered underestimates.

The second PCR ran roughly 7 to 12 cycles with a sample-barcoded 5' primer and J-beta primers. Each cDNA molecule was tagged by a template-switch adaptor with 12 random nucleotides. TCRdb re-called the 5' RACE reads through MiXCR, storing one row per CDR3 protein. Altogether some 370,000 distinct CDR3 sequences are present, roughly half being singletons, with the ten largest covering over 40%. CDR1 MNHEY and CDR2 SVGEGT come from the germline V gene. The CDR3 is 14 amino acids. V shed 5 bases and J shed 11 bases, with 19 bases lying between them. This chain links TRBV6-2 or TRBV6-3 with TRBJ1-5; a weak D match, TRBD1 (5 bases). This receptor was obtained from a man in his fifties or sixties in good health. Sequencing was carried out using blood. The CDR3 coding sequence is TGTGCCAGCAGTCCCGGACACTTGCAGTCGGCCCAGCATTTT. Translating it yields CASSPGHLQSAQHF.